A selection of T cell receptor beta chains follows, all from one sample in a study of cytomegalovirus exposure and HLA in healthy donors. TCRdb's copy holds only in-frame clones and misses some; the assay was immunoSEQ multiplex PCR. The ten most abundant clones cover around 3.4% of a sample with roughly 100,000 clones. Input material: PBMCs. The receptors derive from a woman between 25 and 40 years old in good health and CMV-seronegative. Both conserved end residues are part of each CDR3. Fields, in order: V gene, J gene, D gene, CDR3 DNA, CDR3 protein. A D gene is named only where the DNA matches it firmly.

v_call: TRBV7-8; j_call: TRBJ2-7; d_call: TRBD2; cdr3_nt: TGTGCCAGCAGCTTAGGGGGGGGTTCCTACGAGCAGTGCTTC; cdr3_aa: CASSLGGGSYEQCF
v_call: TRBV27; j_call: TRBJ1-5; d_call: NA; cdr3_nt: TGTGCCAGCATGGACAGTCGGTTGGGGTTCAATCAGCCCCAGCATTTT; cdr3_aa: CASMDSRLGFNQPQHF
v_call: TRBV28; j_call: TRBJ1-1; d_call: NA; cdr3_nt: TGTGCCAGCAAGTACACAGGGAGGGCTGAAGCTTTCTTT; cdr3_aa: CASKYTGRAEAFF
v_call: TRBV6-1; j_call: TRBJ1-4; d_call: NA; cdr3_nt: TGTGCCAGCAGGGACTACCGGGACGCTAGCGAAAAACTGTTTTTT; cdr3_aa: CASRDYRDASEKLFF
v_call: TRBV28; j_call: TRBJ2-5; d_call: NA; cdr3_nt: TGTGCCAGCAGTTCAACTGAAGAGACCCAGTACTTC; cdr3_aa: CASSSTEETQYF
v_call: TRBV7-9; j_call: TRBJ2-3; d_call: TRBD1; cdr3_nt: TGTGCCAGCAGCCCACCCGACAGGGTAGGCACAGATACGCAGTATTTT; cdr3_aa: CASSPPDRVGTDTQYF
v_call: TRBV28; j_call: TRBJ1-1; d_call: NA; cdr3_nt: TGTGCCAGCAGTTTCCACTCCCCAAGTGGGCCTGAAGCTTTCTTT; cdr3_aa: CASSFHSPSGPEAFF
v_call: TRBV28; j_call: TRBJ2-2; d_call: TRBD2; cdr3_nt: TGTGCCAGCAGCCGGACTAGCGCGAACACCGGGGAGCTGTTTTTT; cdr3_aa: CASSRTSANTGELFF
v_call: TRBV6-5; j_call: TRBJ1-2; d_call: NA; cdr3_nt: TGTGCCAGCAGTTACTCGATCTCGGGAGGAGGCTACACCTTC; cdr3_aa: CASSYSISGGGYTF
v_call: TRBV10-3; j_call: TRBJ2-5; d_call: TRBD1; cdr3_nt: TGTGCCATCAGGGAGACAGGGGATCCGAAAGAGACCCAGTACTTC; cdr3_aa: CAIRETGDPKETQYF
v_call: TRBV28; j_call: TRBJ2-7; d_call: TRBD2; cdr3_nt: TGTGCCAGCAGTTTCGCGGGACTAGCGGGAGGGGGTCCCTACGAGCAGTACTTC; cdr3_aa: CASSFAGLAGGGPYEQYF
v_call: TRBV6-5; j_call: TRBJ1-4; d_call: TRBD1; cdr3_nt: TGTGCCAGCAGTTACGGGGCGGGACAGGGGGATGAAAAACTGTTTTTT; cdr3_aa: CASSYGAGQGDEKLFF
v_call: TRBV11-2; j_call: TRBJ2-7; d_call: NA; cdr3_nt: TGTGCCAGCAGCTCCGCCCACAGGGAAAGCGAGCAGTACTTC; cdr3_aa: CASSSAHRESEQYF
v_call: TRBV19; j_call: TRBJ2-5; d_call: TRBD2; cdr3_nt: TGTGCCAGTAGTCCCGGTATAGCGGGAGGAGAGACCCAGTACTTC; cdr3_aa: CASSPGIAGGETQYF
v_call: TRBV28; j_call: TRBJ2-7; d_call: TRBD1; cdr3_nt: TGTGCCAGCAGTGAGACAGGGGCCTACGAGCAGTACTTC; cdr3_aa: CASSETGAYEQYF
v_call: TRBV5-1; j_call: TRBJ1-6; d_call: TRBD1; cdr3_nt: TGCGCCAGCAGCGGGCAGGGGGCGCCTTCACCCCTCCACTTT; cdr3_aa: CASSGQGAPSPLHF
v_call: TRBV5-1; j_call: TRBJ2-2; d_call: TRBD1; cdr3_nt: TGCGCCAGCAGCTTGGGGACAGGCGTTAACACCGGGGAGCTGTTTTTT; cdr3_aa: CASSLGTGVNTGELFF
v_call: TRBV28; j_call: TRBJ1-1; d_call: NA; cdr3_nt: TGTGCCAGCAGTCCTCGGTCGAACACTGAAGCTTTCTTT; cdr3_aa: CASSPRSNTEAFF
v_call: TRBV30; j_call: TRBJ1-1; d_call: TRBD1; cdr3_nt: TGTGCCTGGGGGGACAGGGCCACTGAAGCTTTCTTT; cdr3_aa: CAWGDRATEAFF
v_call: TRBV7-9; j_call: TRBJ2-1; d_call: NA; cdr3_nt: TGTGCCAGCAGCACGGCGGTGGGCTCCTACAATGAGCAGTTCTTC; cdr3_aa: CASSTAVGSYNEQFF
v_call: TRBV29-1; j_call: TRBJ2-1; d_call: TRBD2; cdr3_nt: TGCAGCGTTGAAGACCCGGCACTAGCGGGAGCCTCTGAGCAGTTCTTC; cdr3_aa: CSVEDPALAGASEQFF
v_call: TRBV2; j_call: TRBJ2-2; d_call: NA; cdr3_nt: TGTGCCAGCAGTGGGGTGACACCGAACACCGGGGAGCTGTTTTTT; cdr3_aa: CASSGVTPNTGELFF
v_call: TRBV6-1; j_call: TRBJ2-5; d_call: TRBD1; cdr3_nt: TGTGCCAGCAGTCTGAGGACAGGGCACGAGACCCAGTACTTC; cdr3_aa: CASSLRTGHETQYF
v_call: TRBV19; j_call: TRBJ1-5; d_call: TRBD1; cdr3_nt: TGTGCCAGTAGTCCCCTTGGACAGGTTAGCAATCAGCCCCAGCATTTT; cdr3_aa: CASSPLGQVSNQPQHF